This is a list of T cell receptor beta chains from one sample in a study of blood T cell repertoires in COVID-19. Measured with immunoSEQ multiplex PCR; TCRdb has only the in-frame clones, and not every one. The table lists about 330,000 clones, roughly nine tenths of them singletons. Material: PBMCs or T cells enriched from blood (not recorded which). The receptors shown here come from a woman younger than 45 who had recovered from COVID-19. The CDR3 runs from the conserved cysteine through the conserved F or W. The D gene is left open where the match is weak. Only some rows state a clone size, as once, few, many or a class for expanded clones.

d_gene | len | j_gene | v_gene | abundance | CDR3aa | CDR3nt
- | 13 | TRBJ1-1 | TRBV18 | - | CASSPGQNTEAFF | TGTGCCAGCTCACCCGGACAGAACACTGAAGCTTTCTTT
TRBD1 | 16 | TRBJ1-2 | TRBV15 | - | CATSSGQGSPNYGYTF | TGTGCCACCAGCAGCGGACAGGGGAGTCCTAACTATGGCTACACCTTC
- | 15 | TRBJ2-6 | TRBV13 | - | CASSLGGVGANVLTF | TGTGCCAGCAGCTTAGGCGGGGTTGGGGCCAACGTCCTGACTTTC
- | 14 | TRBJ1-2 | TRBV12-5 | - | CASGLAPSGYGYTF | TGTGCTAGTGGTTTGGCCCCCTCAGGGTATGGCTACACCTTC
TRBD1 | 12 | TRBJ2-3 | TRBV12-3/TRBV12-4 | - | CASRPGGDTQYF | TGTGCCAGCAGACCAGGGGGTGATACGCAGTATTTT
- | 12 | TRBJ2-1 | TRBV5-8 | - | CASSLAIGRQFF | TGTGCCAGCAGCTTGGCCATCGGGAGGCAGTTCTTC
- | 11 | TRBJ2-3 | TRBV7-9 | - | CASSPLYTQYF | TGTGCCAGCAGCCCTCTATATACGCAGTATTTT
- | 13 | TRBJ1-4 | TRBV29-1 | - | CSALGGGNEKLFF | TGCAGCGCCCTCGGGGGGGGTAATGAAAAACTGTTTTTT
- | 14 | TRBJ1-2 | TRBV7-2 | - | CASSLGLTRYGYTF | TGTGCCAGCAGCTTAGGACTGACCCGCTATGGCTACACCTTC
TRBD1 | 15 | TRBJ1-5 | TRBV28 | - | CASSPGQGRYQPQHF | TGTGCCAGCAGTCCGGGACAGGGGCGATATCAGCCCCAGCATTTT
TRBD1 | 18 | TRBJ1-2 | TRBV7-9 | - | CASSLTGTGYPRDYGYTF | TGTGCCAGCAGCCTTACTGGGACAGGCTACCCCCGGGACTATGGCTACACCTTC
- | 15 | TRBJ1-3 | TRBV9 | - | CASSPQQGSGNTIYF | TGTGCCAGCAGCCCCCAACAGGGTTCCGGAAACACCATATATTTT
- | 12 | TRBJ2-1 | TRBV11-1 | - | CASTGVGNEQFF | TGTGCCAGTACCGGGGTCGGGAATGAGCAGTTCTTC
TRBD1 | 16 | TRBJ1-2 | TRBV5-1 | - | CASKRGLTQGGYGYTF | TGCGCCAGCAAAAGGGGGCTAACGCAGGGGGGCTATGGCTACACCTTC
- | 15 | TRBJ1-4 | TRBV5-1 | - | CASSRTDRLSEKLFF | TGCGCCAGCAGCAGAACCGACAGGCTGAGTGAAAAACTGTTTTTT
- | 14 | TRBJ2-2 | TRBV5-1 | - | CASSSGITTGELFF | TGCGCCAGCAGCTCAGGGATTACCACCGGGGAGCTGTTTTTT
TRBD2 | 15 | TRBJ2-3 | TRBV30 | - | CAWSAGLAFGDTQYF | TGTGCCTGGAGTGCCGGACTAGCTTTCGGAGATACGCAGTATTTT
TRBD2 | 16 | TRBJ2-2 | TRBV4-2 | - | CASSQVAGADTGELFF | TGTGCCAGCAGCCAGGTAGCGGGAGCGGACACCGGGGAGCTGTTTTTT
TRBD1 | 14 | TRBJ2-5 | TRBV5-4 | - | CASSVQGAEETQYF | TGTGCCAGCAGCGTGCAGGGGGCCGAAGAGACCCAGTACTTC
TRBD2 | 15 | TRBJ2-1 | TRBV6-5 | - | CASSYLASGTNEQFF | TGTGCCAGCAGTTATCTGGCTAGCGGGACCAATGAGCAGTTCTTC
- | 15 | TRBJ1-6 | TRBV9 | - | CASSVSGNYNSPLHF | TGTGCCAGCAGCGTCTCAGGGAACTATAATTCACCCCTCCACTTT
- | 13 | TRBJ1-1 | TRBV18 | few | CASSPGRNTEAFF | TGTGCCAGCTCACCAGGGCGGAACACTGAAGCTTTCTTT
- | 16 | TRBJ1-5 | TRBV6-2/TRBV6-3 | - | CASSYRGWDSNQPQHF | TGTGCCAGCAGTTATCGGGGTTGGGATAGCAATCAGCCCCAGCATTTT
- | 11 | TRBJ1-2 | TRBV29-1 | - | CSALDSYGYTF | TGCAGCGCCCTGGACAGCTATGGCTACACCTTC
- | 14 | TRBJ2-5 | TRBV7-8 | - | CASSLSGSQETQYF | TGTGCCAGCAGCTTATCAGGGTCCCAAGAGACCCAGTACTTC
- | 15 | TRBJ2-3 | TRBV7-2 | - | CASSLVPAGADTQYF | TGTGCCAGCAGCTTAGTTCCGGCAGGGGCAGATACGCAGTATTTT
- | 12 | TRBJ2-1 | TRBV7-2 | - | CASRGRGNEQFF | TGTGCCAGCAGGGGCAGGGGCAATGAGCAGTTCTTC
TRBD2 | 18 | TRBJ2-5 | TRBV4-1 | - | CASSQDVLSGGPEETQYF | TGCGCCAGCAGCCAAGACGTCCTTAGCGGGGGGCCAGAAGAGACCCAGTACTTC
- | 13 | TRBJ2-1 | TRBV4-3 | - | CASSQGLFNEQFF | TGCGCCAGCAGCCAGGGACTCTTCAATGAGCAGTTCTTC
- | 14 | TRBJ2-7 | TRBV9 | - | CASSVATGSYEQYF | TGTGCCAGCAGCGTAGCGACGGGGTCCTACGAGCAGTACTTC
- | 14 | TRBJ1-2 | TRBV11-1 | - | CASSPRGRSEGYTF | TGTGCCAGCAGCCCCCGCGGCCGCTCGGAAGGCTACACCTTC
TRBD1 | 12 | TRBJ2-7 | TRBV7-9 | - | CASSLADRGQYF | TGTGCCAGCAGCTTAGCCGACAGGGGGCAGTACTTC
- | 15 | TRBJ2-1 | TRBV18 | - | CASSPLRLDQNEQFF | TGTGCCAGCTCACCACTGAGACTAGACCAAAATGAGCAGTTCTTC
TRBD1 | 15 | TRBJ2-2 | TRBV18 | - | CASSPQQGITGELFF | TGTGCCAGCTCACCACAACAGGGGATCACCGGGGAGCTGTTTTTT
TRBD1 | 14 | TRBJ1-2 | TRBV11-1 | - | CASSPGQGNYGYTF | TGTGCCAGCAGCCCGGGACAGGGGAACTATGGCTACACCTTC
- | 15 | TRBJ1-2 | TRBV2 | - | CASSDSWGGRHGYTF | TGTGCCAGCAGTGATTCTTGGGGGGGGCGTCATGGCTACACCTTC
TRBD1 | 17 | TRBJ2-1 | TRBV9 | once | CASSGRPGQGSYNEQFF | TGTGCCAGCAGCGGAAGACCGGGACAGGGGTCCTACAATGAGCAGTTCTTC
TRBD2 | 16 | TRBJ2-2 | TRBV2 | - | CASNLNGGTNTGELFF | TGTGCCAGCAACCTTAACGGGGGGACGAACACCGGGGAGCTGTTTTTT
TRBD2 | 13 | TRBJ2-7 | TRBV4-2 | - | CASSPRGSYEQYF | TGTGCCAGCAGCCCGCGCGGGAGCTACGAGCAGTACTTC
- | 13 | TRBJ2-1 | TRBV27 | - | CASSAGSYNEQFF | TGTGCCAGCAGTGCAGGCTCCTACAATGAGCAGTTCTTC
TRBD1 | 15 | TRBJ2-1 | TRBV18 | - | CASSPRDRVNNEQFF | TGTGCCAGCTCACCACGGGACAGGGTCAACAATGAGCAGTTCTTC
- | 12 | TRBJ1-1 | TRBV30 | - | CAWSVRRFEAFF | TGTGCCTGGAGTGTACGCCGGTTTGAAGCTTTCTTT
- | 14 | TRBJ2-7 | TRBV6-5 | few | CASHRTQNSYEQYF | TGTGCCAGCCACAGGACCCAAAACTCCTACGAGCAGTACTTC
- | 14 | TRBJ2-1 | TRBV25-1 | - | CASRGTGWDGEQFF | TGTGCCAGCAGGGGCACAGGGTGGGACGGTGAGCAGTTCTTC
- | 13 | TRBJ1-2 | TRBV5-4 | - | CASSLAGFGGYTF | TGTGCCAGCAGCTTGGCGGGGTTTGGTGGCTACACCTTC
TRBD2 | 14 | TRBJ2-1 | TRBV2 | - | CASSSGSGSHEQFF | TGTGCCAGCAGCAGCGGGAGTGGGTCACATGAGCAGTTCTTC
TRBD1 | 15 | TRBJ1-5 | TRBV7-2 | - | CASSSDRGLSQPQHF | TGTGCCAGCAGCTCAGACAGGGGGCTAAGTCAGCCCCAGCATTTT
TRBD2 | 14 | TRBJ2-7 | TRBV10-3 | - | CAIRTSGSSYEQYF | TGTGCCATCAGGACTAGCGGCAGCTCCTACGAGCAGTACTTC
TRBD1 | 13 | TRBJ1-1 | TRBV7-2 | - | CASSRNTGGEAFF | TGTGCCAGCAGCAGAAACACAGGGGGCGAAGCTTTCTTT
TRBD2 | 15 | TRBJ2-1 | TRBV7-2 | - | CASSFASGIYNEQFF | TGTGCCAGCAGCTTCGCTAGCGGAATCTACAATGAGCAGTTCTTC
TRBD2 | 14 | TRBJ2-3 | TRBV5-1 | once | CASQRGGSTDTQYF | TGCGCCAGCCAGCGGGGGGGTAGCACAGATACGCAGTATTTT
TRBD1 | 12 | TRBJ1-4 | TRBV28 | - | CASSTGVEKLFF | TGTGCCAGCTCGACAGGGGTGGAAAAACTGTTTTTT
- | 14 | TRBJ2-3 | TRBV19 | - | CASSIQGSTDTQYF | TGTGCCAGTAGTATCCAGGGGAGCACAGATACGCAGTATTTT
TRBD2 | 15 | TRBJ2-3 | TRBV10-3 | - | CAISGQLAGEDTQYF | TGTGCCATCAGTGGCCAACTAGCGGGGGAAGATACGCAGTATTTT
TRBD2 | 19 | TRBJ2-1 | TRBV6-4 | few | CASSKTSGRGLGTYNEQFF | TGTGCCAGCAGCAAGACTAGCGGGAGGGGCCTAGGAACCTACAATGAGCAGTTCTTC
- | 14 | TRBJ2-2 | TRBV18 | once | CASSSKGHTGELFF | TGTGCCAGCTCAAGTAAGGGGCACACCGGGGAGCTGTTTTTT
TRBD1 | 14 | TRBJ2-7 | TRBV6-5 | - | CASSYGDRAYEQYF | TGTGCCAGCAGTTACGGGGACAGAGCCTACGAGCAGTACTTC
TRBD2 | 15 | TRBJ2-5 | TRBV6-5 | many | CASTEISGGQETQYF | TGTGCCAGCACCGAAATTAGCGGGGGGCAAGAGACCCAGTACTTC
TRBD1 | 16 | TRBJ1-4 | TRBV4-3 | - | CASSRDRGQANEKLFF | TGCGCCAGCAGCCGAGACAGGGGGCAAGCTAATGAAAAACTGTTTTTT